This note documents a single T cell receptor beta chain sequence. The V gene's germline CDR1 is SGHRS and CDR2 YFSETQ. V lost 4 bases and J 1 base, leaving 8 bases between the germline ends. The CDR3 runs 14 residues. Patients aged 18 to 65 with hyperthyroidism were newly diagnosed, with duration under 2 months. The record originates from a study of T cells in Graves' hyperthyroidism and ophthalmopathy. Template material for amplifying TCR beta CDR3 regions consisted of RNA transcripts. The study used the HTBI primer set for a first-round RT-PCR of the TCR CDR3. Each CDR3 protein is one row after TCRdb ran MiXCR on the multiplex PCR reads. This sample has around 300,000 distinct CDR3 sequences, with less than 30% found just once.

The receptor was derived from a man in his forties or fifties with Graves' hyperthyroidism that later progressed to Graves' ophthalmopathy. The sample consisted of blood. V is TRBV5-1 and J is TRBJ2-2; D remains ambiguous. The CDR3 region has the DNA TGCGCCAGCAGCGCCATTTGGAACACCGGGGAGCTGTTTTTT. Encoded protein: CASSAIWNTGELFF.